The clone carrying this T cell receptor (beta chain) appeared a few times. The antigen is not known. Staff drew roughly 10 milliliters of peripheral blood from each donor. These data belong to a study of blood T cells in healthy people across ages. Study outcomes and limitations: Compared with aged donors, long-lived donors showed fewer expanded clones, suggesting selection.

This CDR3 comprises 14 residues. V shed 0 bases and J shed 10 bases, with 10 bases lying between them. Germline lookup yields CDR1 LGHNA and CDR2 YNFKEQ. A second PCR, run for 7 to 11 cycles, used a sample-barcoded 5' primer plus a J-beta primer mix. TCRdb re-derived calls from the 5' RACE reads in MiXCR, one entry per CDR3 protein. The sample carries 1,800,000 or so distinct CDR3 sequences, 35% to 50% recorded once. This sequence originates from a human donor in good health. Sequencing was carried out using blood. The chain carries TRBV4-2 and TRBJ1-6; D is ambiguous. The CDR3 region is CASSQDGVNSPLHF. In DNA, the CDR3 is TGTGCCAGCAGCCAAGATGGGGTCAACTCACCCCTCCACTTT.